The rows below give T cell receptor beta chains drawn from one sample of a study of OX40 agonist ivuxolimab in advanced cancers. Assay used: immunoSEQ multiplex PCR; TCRdb lists only in-frame clones, some missing. The sample records around 14,000 clones, roughly 77% being singletons. The material was CD4+ or CD8+ T cells sorted from blood, obtained in a trial of the OX40 agonist ivuxolimab. These receptors all come from an adult with an advanced solid tumor such as melanoma, head and neck, liver or kidney cancer. CDR3s include the opening cysteine and the closing phenylalanine or tryptophan. Each record gives: clone size, V gene, J gene, D gene, CDR3 DNA, CDR3 protein. D genes are given only for firm matches. Size tells how often a clone was seen (once, few, many) or the class of an expanded clone, and some rows leave it out.

size: few; V: TRBV6-4; J: TRBJ2-6; D: -; DNA: TGTGCCAGCAGTGAGGGAACTGGGGCCAACGTCCTGACTTTC; CDR3: CASSEGTGANVLTF
size: few; V: TRBV4-3; J: TRBJ2-1; D: TRBD2; DNA: TGCGCCAGCAGCCAAGGGACTAGCGGGAACCTCAGGAACAATGAGCAGTTCTTC; CDR3: CASSQGTSGNLRNNEQFF
size: -; V: TRBV4-2; J: TRBJ2-7; D: -; DNA: TGTGCCAGCAGCCAAGGCTTATTAGAGGGTGCTGTCGAGCAGTACTTC; CDR3: CASSQGLLEGAVEQYF
size: -; V: TRBV4-1; J: TRBJ2-1; D: TRBD2; DNA: TGCGCCAGCAGCCAAGAGGGACTAGCGGGAAATGAGCAGTTCTTC; CDR3: CASSQEGLAGNEQFF
size: -; V: TRBV30; J: TRBJ1-2; D: TRBD1; DNA: TGTGCCTGGGAGCCCGGGACAGCTCCCTATGGCTACACCTTC; CDR3: CAWEPGTAPYGYTF
size: -; V: TRBV19; J: TRBJ2-7; D: TRBD1; DNA: TGTGCCAGTAGCTACCGGGACAGGGGATACGAGCAGTACTTC; CDR3: CASSYRDRGYEQYF
size: -; V: TRBV6-5; J: TRBJ2-7; D: TRBD1; DNA: TGTGCCAGCAGTTACTCGACAGGGGGCTCCTACGAGCAGTACTTC; CDR3: CASSYSTGGSYEQYF
size: -; V: TRBV7-6; J: TRBJ2-1; D: -; DNA: TGTGCCAGCAGCCCGGTGAACTACAATGAGCAGTTCTTC; CDR3: CASSPVNYNEQFF
size: -; V: TRBV5-6; J: TRBJ2-7; D: TRBD1; DNA: TGTGCCAGCAGCTCGGACAGGACCTACGAGCAGTACTTC; CDR3: CASSSDRTYEQYF
size: -; V: TRBV2; J: TRBJ2-7; D: TRBD2; DNA: TGTGCCAGCCCACCGGGACTAGCGGGATTCTCCTACGAGCAGTACTTC; CDR3: CASPPGLAGFSYEQYF
size: -; V: TRBV11-2; J: TRBJ2-5; D: -; DNA: TGTGCCAGCAGCGGGGGGTCCCAGACTCGAGAGACCCAGTACTTC; CDR3: CASSGGSQTRETQYF
size: few; V: TRBV2; J: TRBJ2-3; D: -; DNA: TGTGCCAGCAGTGTCCTTCTAGGGTTGGGCACAGATACGCAGTATTTT; CDR3: CASSVLLGLGTDTQYF
size: -; V: TRBV7-9; J: TRBJ2-1; D: -; DNA: TGTGCCAGCAGCCCACCCGGGAGCTCCTACAATGAGCAGTTCTTC; CDR3: CASSPPGSSYNEQFF
size: -; V: TRBV27; J: TRBJ2-1; D: TRBD1; DNA: TGTGCCAGCAGTTTATCGACAGGGGGCGTTACAAATGAGCAGTTCTTC; CDR3: CASSLSTGGVTNEQFF
size: -; V: TRBV27; J: TRBJ2-1; D: -; DNA: TGTGCCAGCAGTTCCCGGGCCAACAAAGAGTTCTTC; CDR3: CASSSRANKEFF
size: -; V: TRBV7-9; J: TRBJ2-7; D: TRBD2; DNA: TGTGCCAGCAGCCCCCTAGCGGGCGAGCAGTACTTC; CDR3: CASSPLAGEQYF
size: -; V: TRBV7-6; J: TRBJ2-7; D: -; DNA: TGTGCCAGCAGCCCACGGGACCCAGCCTACGAGCAGTACTTC; CDR3: CASSPRDPAYEQYF
size: few; V: TRBV7-9; J: TRBJ1-1; D: -; DNA: TGTGCCAGCAGCTTATATCAGGGAAAGATCACTGAAGCTTTCTTT; CDR3: CASSLYQGKITEAFF
size: -; V: TRBV27; J: TRBJ1-2; D: -; DNA: TGTGCCAGCAGTTTATGGCAGGGGAATGGCTACACCTTC; CDR3: CASSLWQGNGYTF
size: medium-sized; V: TRBV27; J: TRBJ1-2; D: TRBD1; DNA: TGTGCCAGCAGCCTAACCGGGACAGGGGGTCTGTTTGAAGGCTACACCTTC; CDR3: CASSLTGTGGLFEGYTF
size: medium-sized; V: TRBV7-9; J: TRBJ2-1; D: -; DNA: TGTGCCAGCAGCTTATTGGGAATCTCTACCAATGAGCAGTTCTTC; CDR3: CASSLLGISTNEQFF
size: -; V: TRBV6-5; J: TRBJ1-1; D: TRBD1; DNA: TGTGCCAGCAGACTCGGACAGGGGATTGTAACTGAAGCTTTCTTT; CDR3: CASRLGQGIVTEAFF
size: -; V: TRBV5-1; J: TRBJ2-7; D: TRBD2; DNA: TGCGCCAGCAGCTTGTCCACTAGCGGCAGAACCTACGAACAGTACTTC; CDR3: CASSLSTSGRTYEQYF
size: -; V: TRBV9; J: TRBJ2-5; D: TRBD1; DNA: TGTGCCAGCAGCGCAGGGGGACGGAAAGAGACCCAGTACTTC; CDR3: CASSAGGRKETQYF
size: -; V: TRBV4-2; J: TRBJ2-5; D: TRBD2; DNA: TGTGCCAGCAGCCAAGAGCGGGAGGGCCAAGAGACCCAGTACTTC; CDR3: CASSQEREGQETQYF
size: medium-sized; V: TRBV7-3; J: TRBJ2-3; D: -; DNA: TGTGCCAGCAGCTTCGGTCTGGTAGATACGCAGTATTTT; CDR3: CASSFGLVDTQYF
size: once; V: TRBV27; J: TRBJ2-2; D: TRBD2; DNA: TGTGCCAGCAATCCATTCCCTAGCGGGAACACCGGGGAGCTGTTTTTT; CDR3: CASNPFPSGNTGELFF
size: -; V: TRBV7-6; J: TRBJ2-5; D: TRBD2; DNA: TGTGCCAGCAGCTTCCCTCTAGCGGGAGAGCACCAGTACTTC; CDR3: CASSFPLAGEHQYF
size: -; V: TRBV9; J: TRBJ1-5; D: -; DNA: TGTGCCAGCAGCGCCGGGACTACAAATCAGCCCCAGCATTTT; CDR3: CASSAGTTNQPQHF